The rows below give T cell receptor beta chains drawn from one sample of a study of cytomegalovirus exposure and HLA in healthy donors. TCRdb's copy holds only in-frame clones and misses some; the assay was immunoSEQ multiplex PCR. Among roughly 310,000 clones, approximately 88% were seen once, and the ten largest hold around 0.96%. The sequencing input was PBMCs. All receptors derive from a man aged 25-45 years in good health and CMV-seronegative. CDR3s include the opening cysteine and the closing phenylalanine or tryptophan. Each record gives: V gene, J gene, D gene, clone size, CDR3 DNA, CDR3 protein. The D gene is left open where the match is weak. Rows may omit the clone size; those that give it use once, few, many or a size class.

v_call: TRBV4-3; j_call: TRBJ2-3; d_call: TRBD2; clone_size: few; cdr3_nt: TGCGCCAGCAGCCAGGGTTCTAGCGGGGGGGCATCAGATACGCAGTATTTT; cdr3_aa: CASSQGSSGGASDTQYF
v_call: TRBV13; j_call: TRBJ2-3; d_call: TRBD2; clone_size: NA; cdr3_nt: TGTGCCAGCAGCCGCACTAGCGGGGGGAAGCATACGCAGTATTTT; cdr3_aa: CASSRTSGGKHTQYF
v_call: TRBV7-2; j_call: TRBJ1-6; d_call: TRBD1; clone_size: NA; cdr3_nt: TGTGCCAGCAGCTTATACAGGGGGGCAGGTAATTCACCCCTCCACTTT; cdr3_aa: CASSLYRGAGNSPLHF
v_call: TRBV7-9; j_call: TRBJ2-7; d_call: NA; clone_size: NA; cdr3_nt: TGTGCCAGCAGCACTCCTTACAGGGCTACCTACGAGCAGTACTTC; cdr3_aa: CASSTPYRATYEQYF
v_call: TRBV4-3; j_call: TRBJ2-1; d_call: NA; clone_size: NA; cdr3_nt: TGCGCCAGCAGCCAAGGGACAGCCCTTGGCGACAATGAGCAGTTCTTC; cdr3_aa: CASSQGTALGDNEQFF
v_call: TRBV27; j_call: TRBJ2-7; d_call: TRBD1; clone_size: NA; cdr3_nt: TGTGCCAGCAGTTTATCTGGTGGGGACAGGGCCCCCTACGAGCAGTACTTC; cdr3_aa: CASSLSGGDRAPYEQYF
v_call: TRBV11-2; j_call: TRBJ1-1; d_call: NA; clone_size: once; cdr3_nt: TGTGCCAGCAGCTATCAAGCACGGGATATGAACACTGAAGCTTTCTTT; cdr3_aa: CASSYQARDMNTEAFF
v_call: TRBV4-1; j_call: TRBJ2-7; d_call: TRBD1; clone_size: once; cdr3_nt: TGCGCCAGCAGCCAAGACAACCGGGACAGGAAAATTTTCGGTCTCGAGCAGTACTTC; cdr3_aa: CASSQDNRDRKIFGLEQYF
v_call: TRBV7-6; j_call: TRBJ2-5; d_call: NA; clone_size: NA; cdr3_nt: TGTGCCAGCAGCTTAGGGCCAGGGCGAGAGACCCAGTACTTC; cdr3_aa: CASSLGPGRETQYF
v_call: TRBV6-6; j_call: TRBJ1-2; d_call: NA; clone_size: NA; cdr3_nt: TGTGCCACCTCAGATTTTAACTATGGCTACACCTTC; cdr3_aa: CATSDFNYGYTF
v_call: TRBV13; j_call: TRBJ2-2; d_call: NA; clone_size: NA; cdr3_nt: TGTGCCAGCAGCAGGGGGGGGACAGGAGTCACCGGGGAGCTGTTTTTT; cdr3_aa: CASSRGGTGVTGELFF
v_call: TRBV5-1; j_call: TRBJ2-5; d_call: TRBD2; clone_size: NA; cdr3_nt: TGCGCCAGCGGCCGACTAGCAGGTTCCGAAGAGACCCAGTACTTC; cdr3_aa: CASGRLAGSEETQYF
v_call: TRBV6-6; j_call: TRBJ1-6; d_call: TRBD1; clone_size: few; cdr3_nt: TGTGCCAGCAGGTCCGGGACAGCTGGCTCACCCCTCCACTTT; cdr3_aa: CASRSGTAGSPLHF
v_call: TRBV14; j_call: TRBJ2-1; d_call: TRBD2; clone_size: NA; cdr3_nt: TGTGCCAGCAGCCAAATTAGGAGGGCTAGCGGGGTTGATGAGCAGTTCTTC; cdr3_aa: CASSQIRRASGVDEQFF
v_call: TRBV11-2; j_call: TRBJ2-7; d_call: NA; clone_size: NA; cdr3_nt: TGTGCCAGCAGCTTAGGCGGTGCCGGACAGTGGTCCTACGAGCAGTACTTC; cdr3_aa: CASSLGGAGQWSYEQYF
v_call: TRBV7-8; j_call: TRBJ1-1; d_call: NA; clone_size: NA; cdr3_nt: TGTGCCAGCAGCTTAGCGAGGAGACAGGACGGATTCATTAATGAAGCTTTCTTT; cdr3_aa: CASSLARRQDGFINEAFF
v_call: TRBV7-2; j_call: TRBJ2-7; d_call: NA; clone_size: NA; cdr3_nt: TGTGCCAGCAGAATTAGCGGATCCTACGAGCAGTACTTC; cdr3_aa: CASRISGSYEQYF
v_call: TRBV4-1; j_call: TRBJ2-5; d_call: NA; clone_size: NA; cdr3_nt: TGCGCCAGCAGCCAAGAACAGGGCATCCAAGAGACCCAGTACTTC; cdr3_aa: CASSQEQGIQETQYF
v_call: TRBV7-9; j_call: TRBJ2-1; d_call: NA; clone_size: NA; cdr3_nt: TGTGCCAGCAGCTTAGAAGTGGGGCCCCATGAGCAGTTCTTC; cdr3_aa: CASSLEVGPHEQFF
v_call: TRBV18; j_call: TRBJ2-3; d_call: TRBD1; clone_size: NA; cdr3_nt: TGTGCCAGCTCACCGAACAGGGGGAGCACAGATACGCAGTATTTT; cdr3_aa: CASSPNRGSTDTQYF
v_call: TRBV11-2; j_call: TRBJ2-2; d_call: TRBD2; clone_size: NA; cdr3_nt: TGTGCCAGCAGCCCACGACTAGCGGGGGACCTTACCGGGGAGCTGTTTTTT; cdr3_aa: CASSPRLAGDLTGELFF
v_call: TRBV11-3; j_call: TRBJ2-7; d_call: NA; clone_size: once; cdr3_nt: TGTGCCAGCAGCTTAGAATACAGTTACGAGCAGTACTTC; cdr3_aa: CASSLEYSYEQYF
v_call: TRBV5-4; j_call: TRBJ1-4; d_call: NA; clone_size: once; cdr3_nt: TGTGCCAGCAGCTTGCCGGGGAGAAAACTGTTTTTT; cdr3_aa: CASSLPGRKLFF
v_call: TRBV7-2; j_call: TRBJ2-3; d_call: NA; clone_size: NA; cdr3_nt: TGTGCCAGCAGCTTGGCGGGGCGCACAGATACGCAGTATTTT; cdr3_aa: CASSLAGRTDTQYF
v_call: TRBV4-1; j_call: TRBJ1-4; d_call: TRBD1; clone_size: NA; cdr3_nt: TGCGCCAGCAGCCAGGCGACAGGGATTGCAACTAATGAAAAACTGTTTTTT; cdr3_aa: CASSQATGIATNEKLFF
v_call: TRBV7-2; j_call: TRBJ2-5; d_call: TRBD1; clone_size: NA; cdr3_nt: TGTGCCAGCAGCTTGCCGGGACAGGGGGCTGAGACCCAGTACTTC; cdr3_aa: CASSLPGQGAETQYF
v_call: TRBV5-1; j_call: TRBJ2-2; d_call: TRBD2; clone_size: NA; cdr3_nt: TGCGCCAGCAGCTCGGGGGGGCGGAACGGGGAGCTGTTTTTT; cdr3_aa: CASSSGGRNGELFF
v_call: TRBV5-1; j_call: TRBJ1-1; d_call: TRBD1; clone_size: NA; cdr3_nt: TGCGCCAGCAGCGTACAGGGGGAGACCACTGAAGCTTTCTTT; cdr3_aa: CASSVQGETTEAFF
v_call: TRBV19; j_call: TRBJ2-1; d_call: TRBD2; clone_size: NA; cdr3_nt: TGTGCCAGTAGTACCGTGGCCGGGGGGTATTACAATGAGCAGTTCTTC; cdr3_aa: CASSTVAGGYYNEQFF
v_call: TRBV27; j_call: TRBJ1-4; d_call: NA; clone_size: NA; cdr3_nt: TGTGCCAGCAGTTCCCTCGGGGGTGGTGAAAAACTGTTTTTT; cdr3_aa: CASSSLGGGEKLFF
v_call: TRBV7-2; j_call: TRBJ2-1; d_call: NA; clone_size: NA; cdr3_nt: TGTGCCAGCAGCTTACCTAACTACAATGAGCAGTTCTTC; cdr3_aa: CASSLPNYNEQFF
v_call: TRBV29-1; j_call: TRBJ2-5; d_call: TRBD2; clone_size: NA; cdr3_nt: TGCAGCGTTGAAGATCAAGCGGGGGGCTTAGAGACCCAGTACTTC; cdr3_aa: CSVEDQAGGLETQYF
v_call: TRBV2; j_call: TRBJ1-5; d_call: NA; clone_size: NA; cdr3_nt: TGTGCCAGCAGTTTTTCTATGGAGAGGCTAGATGGCAATCAGCCCCAGCATTTT; cdr3_aa: CASSFSMERLDGNQPQHF
v_call: TRBV4-2; j_call: TRBJ2-1; d_call: TRBD2; clone_size: NA; cdr3_nt: TGTGCCAGCAGCTCCCGACTAGCGGGGGGGCACGATGAGCAGTTCTTC; cdr3_aa: CASSSRLAGGHDEQFF
v_call: TRBV4-1; j_call: TRBJ1-2; d_call: TRBD1; clone_size: NA; cdr3_nt: TGCGCCAGCAGCTATGGACAGGGGAACTATGGCTACACCTTC; cdr3_aa: CASSYGQGNYGYTF
v_call: TRBV5-6; j_call: TRBJ1-4; d_call: NA; clone_size: NA; cdr3_nt: TGTGCCAGCAGCCCCGGGACTCCGAAGGCTAATGAAAAACTGTTTTTT; cdr3_aa: CASSPGTPKANEKLFF
v_call: TRBV7-2; j_call: TRBJ2-1; d_call: TRBD1; clone_size: NA; cdr3_nt: TGTGCCAGCAGATCCCTAAAGGGACAGGGTCCCAATGAGCAGTTCTTC; cdr3_aa: CASRSLKGQGPNEQFF
v_call: TRBV21-1; j_call: TRBJ1-5; d_call: NA; clone_size: NA; cdr3_nt: TGTGCCAGCAGCAAAAGGGGCAGACAGTATAGCAATCAGCCCCAGCATTTT; cdr3_aa: CASSKRGRQYSNQPQHF
v_call: TRBV11-3; j_call: TRBJ1-1; d_call: NA; clone_size: NA; cdr3_nt: TGTGCCAGCAGCTTAGCGGGGGGCACTGAAGCTTTCTTT; cdr3_aa: CASSLAGGTEAFF
v_call: TRBV18; j_call: TRBJ1-4; d_call: TRBD1; clone_size: NA; cdr3_nt: TGTGCCAGCTCCAGCCGGCAGGGGGATGAAAAACTGTTTTTT; cdr3_aa: CASSSRQGDEKLFF
v_call: TRBV2; j_call: TRBJ2-2; d_call: NA; clone_size: NA; cdr3_nt: TGTGCCAGCAGTGCGTCAGGACTCGCGGGGCAAACCGGGGAGCTGTTTTTT; cdr3_aa: CASSASGLAGQTGELFF
v_call: TRBV5-8; j_call: TRBJ1-5; d_call: TRBD1; clone_size: NA; cdr3_nt: TGTGCCAGCAGCGGCGGGACAGTGAACAATCAGCCCCAGCATTTT; cdr3_aa: CASSGGTVNNQPQHF
v_call: TRBV7-9; j_call: TRBJ1-1; d_call: NA; clone_size: NA; cdr3_nt: TGTGCCAGCAGCTTGTCATTGTCGGGCTCACCGGGGATGAACACTGAAGCTTTCTTT; cdr3_aa: CASSLSLSGSPGMNTEAFF
v_call: TRBV4-3; j_call: TRBJ1-2; d_call: NA; clone_size: NA; cdr3_nt: TGCGCCAGCAGCCAAGATGGCAACTATGGCTACACCTTC; cdr3_aa: CASSQDGNYGYTF
v_call: TRBV4-1; j_call: TRBJ2-7; d_call: NA; clone_size: NA; cdr3_nt: TGCGCCAGCAGCCACATAGAAGACATGCGTTACCTTCGCTACGAGCAGTACTTC; cdr3_aa: CASSHIEDMRYLRYEQYF
v_call: TRBV6-5; j_call: TRBJ2-7; d_call: NA; clone_size: NA; cdr3_nt: TGTGCCAGCAGTGAGAGAGGGATGGGCTACGAGCAGTACTTC; cdr3_aa: CASSERGMGYEQYF